This TCR beta chain was obtained from a study of technical replicates of blood from a handful of donors. This CDR3 spans 12 amino acids. V dropped 3 bases and J dropped 2 bases, with 4 bases sitting between them. CDR1 MGHRA and CDR2 YSYEKL come from the germline V gene. Method: immunoSEQ multiplex PCR; TCRdb's copy keeps in-frame clones and lacks some. This table has roughly 85,000 clones, approximately 93% appearing once. Sequenced material: T cells isolated from PBMCs. The receptor was isolated from a human donor in good health. V gene TRBV4-1 combines with J gene TRBJ1-1; D is unresolved. CDR3 region: CASSQSNTEAFF. The CDR3 region has the DNA TGCGCCAGCAGCCAGAGCAACACTGAAGCTTTCTTT.